The present entry profiles one T cell receptor beta chain with its context. Which antigen it targets is not known. The record has no base qualities; no much larger clone is one base away. Patients with autoimmune disease history or receiving systemic immunosuppression were excluded from the trial. Peripheral blood for TCR sequencing was drawn from every dose cohort at baseline, at cycle 4 day 1 and at cycle 7 day 1. The samples were taken from a phase I, first-in-human, multicenter, open-label dose-escalation trial of ivuxolimab. The trial enrolled adults with locally advanced or metastatic head and neck squamous cell, hepatocellular, melanoma or renal cell carcinoma. CD4+ and CD8+ T cells were sorted separately from peripheral blood before TCR sequencing. Reading from cysteine to phenylalanine, the CDR3 counts 13 amino acids. Of all the DNA, just the CDR3 is kept, 39 bases in frame from base 1. The V end gives up 7 bases and the J end 4 bases, leaving 5 bases in the junction not matched to a gene. The germline V gene supplies CDR1 MNHEY and CDR2 SVGAGI.

The data originate from a study of OX40 agonist ivuxolimab in advanced cancers. Some background on the complete study: Ivuxolimab was a fully human IgG2 agonistic monoclonal antibody targeting the costimulatory receptor OX40 (CD134). Of the roughly 52 dose-escalation patients, hepatocellular carcinoma was present in 19, melanoma in approximately 15, renal cell carcinoma in 9 and head and neck cancer in 9. Intravenous ivuxolimab was administered to patients every 2 weeks at six dose levels: 0.01, 0.1, 0.3, 1.5, 3 and 10 mg/kg. Partial responses occurred in three dose-escalation patients: two with cutaneous melanoma and one with hepatocellular carcinoma. A male proportion of 82.7% and a mean age of about 60 years, ranging from about 20 to 79, were recorded for the dose-escalation cohort. The paper describes the monotherapy dose-escalation part (N ≈ 52 patients) of the phase I trial of ivuxolimab. Peripheral TCRbeta sequencing aimed to test whether ivuxolimab altered TCR sequence diversity and caused clonal T-cell expansion. Prior anti-PD-1, anti-PD-L1 or anti-CTLA-4 therapy was permitted, and roughly two fifths of dose-escalation patients had received checkpoint inhibitors. Overall study outcomes, separate from this receptor: After ivuxolimab, expanded clones were on average more numerous among CD8+ T cells than among CD4+ T cells. The antigen specificity of the peripheral T cells that underwent clonal expansion was not determined. In the 0.1-3.0 mg/kg groups, partial responders were among the patients with the lowest normalized peripheral clonal expansion, particularly in CD8+ T cells. At doses of 0.1 to 3.0 mg/kg, clonal expansion of both CD4+ and CD8+ blood T cells was observed from baseline to week 6. Low levels of normalized T-cell clonal expansion were also shown by some nonresponding patients.

Genomic DNA was extracted from sorted cells for sequencing of the TCRbeta CDR3 region. TCRbeta CDR3 regions were sequenced using the immunoSEQ Assay. Sourced from immuneACCESS, this table was stored by TCRdb with only in-frame sequences that have V and J called. A share of the clones is absent; for the studies checked, an unresolved V gene accounts for under half, and the remainder has no known explanation. Within this sample are fewer than 40,000 clones, with more than 70% of them counted one time only. The ten largest clones represent about 8.8% of the sample. The rearranged chain carries TRBV6-5 and TRBJ1-2; 8 nucleotides in the junction match TRBD1. Sequencing used CD4+ or CD8+ T cells sorted from blood, obtained in a trial of the OX40 agonist ivuxolimab. The TCR was taken from an adult with an advanced solid tumor such as melanoma, head and neck, liver or kidney cancer. The sequenced DNA: TGTGCCAGCAATCTCGGACAGGGCTATGGCTACACCTTC. Translated, this is CASNLGQGYGYTF.